The rows below give T cell receptor beta chains drawn from one sample of a study of T cells in localized non-small cell lung cancer. The table came from immunoSEQ multiplex PCR; TCRdb's copy has only in-frame clones and leaves some out. In the table there are around 53,000 clones, 60% to 85% of which are singletons. Sample: PBMCs, taken before any cancer treatment. The receptor set was obtained from a woman between 35 and 75 years old with stage II lung adenocarcinoma. Each CDR3 is given with its conserved first and last residue. The D gene is left open where the match is weak. Clone size is given for some rows only: seen once, a few or many times, or a class if the clone is expanded.

D,V,J,size,CDR3,DNA
.,TRBV28,TRBJ1-3,.,CASSLLRQGSGNTIYF,TGTGCCAGCAGTTTATTGAGGCAGGGCTCTGGAAACACCATATATTTT
.,TRBV10-3,TRBJ2-6,.,CAISVGQGANVLTF,TGTGCCATCAGTGTAGGTCAGGGTGCGAACGTCCTGACTTTC
.,TRBV5-4,TRBJ1-2,medium-sized,CASSLMRGAHYGYTF,TGTGCCAGCAGCTTAATGCGGGGGGCACACTATGGCTACACCTTC
TRBD1,TRBV28,TRBJ1-1,few,CASSLGLGQGVNTEAFF,TGTGCCAGCAGTTTAGGTTTAGGACAGGGAGTGAACACTGAAGCTTTCTTT
.,TRBV6-4,TRBJ1-1,few,CASSQASGTEAFF,TGTGCCAGCAGCCAAGCGTCCGGCACTGAAGCTTTCTTT
.,TRBV6-5,TRBJ2-2,once,CASRKRLETGELFF,TGTGCCAGCAGAAAACGGTTGGAAACCGGGGAGCTGTTTTTT
TRBD2,TRBV27,TRBJ2-2,.,CASSPAAGDTGELFF,TGTGCCAGCAGTCCCGCGGCGGGGGACACCGGGGAGCTGTTTTTT
TRBD1,TRBV28,TRBJ1-1,once,CASTLPGQRSPEAFF,TGTGCCAGCACCCTTCCGGGACAGAGATCACCAGAAGCTTTCTTT
.,TRBV7-9,TRBJ1-4,.,CASCREATNEKLFF,TGTGCCAGTTGCCGGGAAGCAACTAATGAAAAACTGTTTTTT
.,TRBV18,TRBJ1-1,.,CASSPMANTEAFF,TGTGCCAGCTCACCTATGGCGAACACTGAAGCTTTCTTT
.,TRBV10-3,TRBJ2-3,.,CAISATGAGTDTQYF,TGTGCCATCAGTGCGACGGGGGCCGGCACAGATACGCAGTATTTT
TRBD1,TRBV28,TRBJ1-2,.,CASSATQGIALYGYTF,TGTGCCAGCAGTGCCACACAGGGGATCGCCTTGTATGGCTACACCTTC
TRBD2,TRBV11-1,TRBJ2-5,.,CASSQRGLAGEIDQETQYF,TGTGCCAGCAGCCAACGTGGACTAGCGGGGGAGATCGACCAAGAGACCCAGTACTTC
.,TRBV14,TRBJ1-6,.,CASSFQGLILHF,TGTGCCAGCAGCTTTCAGGGCCTCATCCTCCACTTT
.,TRBV10-3,TRBJ1-5,.,CAIREDMTQPQHF,TGTGCCATCAGGGAGGACATGACCCAGCCCCAGCATTTT
TRBD1,TRBV5-8,TRBJ1-4,.,CASSTTISGQGYEKLFF,TGTGCCAGCAGCACAACTATATCAGGACAGGGGTATGAAAAACTGTTTTTT
TRBD2,TRBV5-1,TRBJ2-1,.,CATAGGPPSSYNEQFF,TGCGCCACTGCGGGGGGGCCACCGAGCTCCTACAATGAGCAGTTCTTC
TRBD1,TRBV7-8,TRBJ1-4,.,CASSSGQGNEKLFF,TGTGCCAGCAGCTCGGGACAGGGGAATGAAAAACTGTTTTTT
.,TRBV2,TRBJ1-2,.,CASSEAGLPRNYGYTF,TGTGCCAGCAGTGAAGCGGGGTTGCCACGTAACTATGGCTACACCTTC
.,TRBV4-3,TRBJ2-2,.,CASSQEAARSGELFF,TGCGCCAGCAGCCAAGAAGCGGCGCGGTCCGGGGAGCTGTTTTTT
.,TRBV6-5,TRBJ2-7,many,CASSAGYEQYF,TGTGCCAGCAGCGCGGGCTACGAGCAGTACTTC
.,TRBV28,TRBJ1-5,.,CASSSQGRGFNQPQHF,TGTGCCAGCAGTTCCCAGGGCCGTGGGTTCAATCAGCCCCAGCATTTT
TRBD1,TRBV28,TRBJ1-5,.,CATEDRAGNQPQHF,TGTGCCACCGAGGACAGGGCAGGCAATCAGCCCCAGCATTTT
.,TRBV7-3,TRBJ1-2,.,CASRPGPFLSYGYTF,TGTGCCAGCAGGCCAGGTCCTTTCCTCTCCTATGGCTACACCTTC
TRBD1,TRBV9,TRBJ2-1,.,CASSGDSQGYNEQFF,TGTGCCAGCAGCGGGGACAGTCAGGGGTACAATGAGCAGTTCTTC
.,TRBV19,TRBJ1-1,.,CASTPRQGVTEAFF,TGTGCCAGTACCCCCCGCCAGGGTGTCACTGAAGCTTTCTTT
.,TRBV5-4,TRBJ1-4,.,CASSSPESPNEKLFF,TGTGCCAGCAGCTCCCCTGAATCACCGAATGAAAAACTGTTTTTT
.,TRBV4-2,TRBJ2-1,.,CASSQETGEEYNEQFF,TGTGCCAGCAGCCAAGAAACGGGGGAGGAATACAATGAGCAGTTCTTC
TRBD1,TRBV2,TRBJ1-5,.,CASIPNATGADQPQHF,TGTGCCAGCATTCCGAATGCGACAGGGGCGGATCAGCCCCAGCATTTT
.,TRBV19,TRBJ2-3,.,CASRRAVGADTQYF,TGTGCCAGTAGGCGGGCGGTGGGGGCAGATACGCAGTATTTT
.,TRBV5-1,TRBJ2-7,.,CASSLEVPADEQYF,TGCGCCAGCAGCTTGGAGGTCCCCGCCGACGAGCAGTACTTC
.,TRBV5-6,TRBJ1-2,.,CASSSRQAAVYGYTF,TGTGCCAGCAGCTCTCGACAGGCCGCGGTATATGGCTACACCTTC
TRBD1,TRBV11-2,TRBJ2-5,.,CASSYLGQGIETQYF,TGTGCCAGCAGCTACCTCGGACAGGGGATAGAGACCCAGTACTTC
TRBD2,TRBV2,TRBJ2-5,.,CCVGGETQYF,TGTTGCGTGGGGGGGGAGACCCAGTACTTC
.,TRBV28,TRBJ1-1,.,CASSLEEGEGEAFF,TGTGCCAGCAGTTTGGAAGAAGGGGAAGGTGAAGCTTTCTTT
.,TRBV29-1,TRBJ1-1,.,CSAGAANTEAFF,TGCAGCGCCGGGGCGGCGAACACTGAAGCTTTCTTT
.,TRBV30,TRBJ1-1,.,CAWRGEVWGRLGWNTEAFF,TGTGCCTGGAGGGGTGAAGTTTGGGGGAGGCTGGGCTGGAACACTGAAGCTTTCTTT
TRBD1,TRBV5-1,TRBJ1-1,.,CASSQGTANTEAFF,TGCGCCAGCAGCCAAGGGACAGCGAACACTGAAGCTTTCTTT
.,TRBV7-3,TRBJ2-5,.,CASSLEGAGRETQYF,TGTGCCAGCAGCTTAGAAGGGGCGGGGCGCGAGACCCAGTACTTC
TRBD2,TRBV7-3,TRBJ2-1,.,CASSPQRGAFNEQFF,TGTGCCAGCAGCCCCCAGCGGGGGGCCTTCAATGAGCAGTTCTTC
TRBD1,TRBV5-8,TRBJ1-1,once,CASPGTGLKMSDTEAFF,TGTGCCAGCCCAGGGACAGGGTTGAAGATGTCGGACACTGAAGCTTTCTTT
.,TRBV27,TRBJ1-5,.,CATSGQFSNQPQHF,TGTGCCACCAGCGGACAGTTTAGCAATCAGCCCCAGCATTTT
.,TRBV7-9,TRBJ2-1,.,CASSPVGGSGNEQFF,TGTGCCAGCAGCCCCGTGGGGGGCTCGGGCAATGAGCAGTTCTTC
TRBD1,TRBV12-5,TRBJ1-2,.,CASAFAGTVFSQEIGYTF,TGTGCTAGTGCCTTTGCCGGGACAGTATTTTCCCAGGAGATTGGCTACACCTTC
TRBD1,TRBV7-2,TRBJ2-3,.,CASSPSGGEADTQYF,TGTGCCAGCAGCCCATCAGGGGGCGAGGCAGATACGCAGTATTTT
TRBD2,TRBV5-6,TRBJ2-7,.,CASSPGGANEQYF,TGTGCCAGCAGCCCGGGGGGGGCAAACGAGCAGTACTTC